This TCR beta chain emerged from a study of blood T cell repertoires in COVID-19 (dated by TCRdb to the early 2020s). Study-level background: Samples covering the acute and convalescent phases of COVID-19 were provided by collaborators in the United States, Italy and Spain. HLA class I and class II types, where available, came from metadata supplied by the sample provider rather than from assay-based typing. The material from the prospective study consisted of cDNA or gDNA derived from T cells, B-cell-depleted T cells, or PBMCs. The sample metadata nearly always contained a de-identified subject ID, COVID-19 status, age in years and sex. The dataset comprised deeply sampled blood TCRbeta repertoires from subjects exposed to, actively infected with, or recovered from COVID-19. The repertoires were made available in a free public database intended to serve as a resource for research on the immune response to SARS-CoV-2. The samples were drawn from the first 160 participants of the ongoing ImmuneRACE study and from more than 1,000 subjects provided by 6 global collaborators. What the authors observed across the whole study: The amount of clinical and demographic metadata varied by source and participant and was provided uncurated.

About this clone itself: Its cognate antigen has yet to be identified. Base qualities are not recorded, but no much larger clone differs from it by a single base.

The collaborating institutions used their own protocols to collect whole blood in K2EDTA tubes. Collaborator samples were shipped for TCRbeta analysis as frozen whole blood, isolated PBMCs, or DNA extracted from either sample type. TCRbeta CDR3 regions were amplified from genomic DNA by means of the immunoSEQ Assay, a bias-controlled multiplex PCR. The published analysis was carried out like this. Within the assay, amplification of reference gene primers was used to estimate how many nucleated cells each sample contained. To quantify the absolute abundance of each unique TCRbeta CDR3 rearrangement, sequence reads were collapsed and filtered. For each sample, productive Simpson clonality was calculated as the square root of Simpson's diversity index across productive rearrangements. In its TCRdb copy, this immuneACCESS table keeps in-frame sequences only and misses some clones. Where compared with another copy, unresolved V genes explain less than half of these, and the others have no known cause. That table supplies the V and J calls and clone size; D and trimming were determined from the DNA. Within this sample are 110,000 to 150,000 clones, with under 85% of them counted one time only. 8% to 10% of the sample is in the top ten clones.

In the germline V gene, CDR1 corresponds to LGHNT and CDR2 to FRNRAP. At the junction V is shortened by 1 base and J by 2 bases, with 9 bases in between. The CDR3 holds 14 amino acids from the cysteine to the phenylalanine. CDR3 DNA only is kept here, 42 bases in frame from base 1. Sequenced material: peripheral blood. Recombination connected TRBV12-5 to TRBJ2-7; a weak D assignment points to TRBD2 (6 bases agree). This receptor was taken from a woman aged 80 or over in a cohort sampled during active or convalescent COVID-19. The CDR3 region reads CASGLGGVPYEQYF. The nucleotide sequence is TGTGCTAGTGGTTTGGGCGGGGTCCCCTACGAGCAGTACTTC. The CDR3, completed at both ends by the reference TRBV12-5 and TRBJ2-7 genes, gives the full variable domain DARVTQTPRHKVTEMGQEVTMRCQPILGHNTVFWYRQTMMQGLELLAYFRNRAPLDDSGMPKDRFSAEMPDATLATLKIQPSEPRDSAVYFCASGLGGVPYEQYFGPGTRLTVT.